This T cell receptor (beta chain) was identified during a study of T cells after yellow fever vaccination. Study-wide context: It was SMART-Seq v4 Ultra Low Input that prepared the fractions with low cell numbers. General observations from the study: Among primary-vaccination clones, most reappeared after the booster, at about 95% for CD4 and around 91% for CD8. Abundant bulk-derived clonotypes could contaminate FACS-sorted repertoires.

Researchers made TCR cDNA using 5'RACE template switching, and this step added a universal primer site and UMIs. TCRdb processed the 5' RACE reads anew with MiXCR; each CDR3 protein has one entry. The sample lists a few hundred thousand distinct CDR3 sequences; roughly 4% were seen once. This clonotype occurred a few times. Its matching antigen is unknown. The TCR was taken from a man younger than 30 who received the YFV17D yellow fever vaccine. Sequenced here: PBMCs, sampled on the day of the yellow fever booster vaccination.

Written as DNA, the CDR3 is TGCAGTGCTAGTTCCGGGTGGAACACCGGGGAGCTGTTTTTT. Protein product: CSASSGWNTGELFF. This chain uses TRBV20-1 with TRBJ2-2, with unresolved D. V shed 3 bases and J shed 1 base, with 9 bases lying between them. This CDR3 comprises 14 residues. CDR1 is DFQATT, CDR2 SNEGSKA, per germline (reference sequence).